Shown below are 13 T cell receptor beta chains from a single sample sequenced in a study of cytomegalovirus exposure and HLA in healthy donors (dated by TCRdb to the late 2010s). Library preparation was by the immunoSEQ multiplex PCR assay. For the multiplex PCR, a mixture combining 60 forward primers for TCR Vbeta segments and 13 reverse primers for TCR Jbeta segments was used. The clones in this table, taken by TCRdb from immuneACCESS, are in-frame only. Not every clone is retained; where verified, under half of the shortfall comes from an unresolved V gene, and the cause of the rest is unknown. This sample gives approximately 160,000 clones in total; 75% to 90% of them show up just once. The ten biggest clones cover 1.5% to 2% of the sample. The source material was PBMCs. Receptors were obtained from a woman under 30 in good health and CMV-seronegative.

The V call is TRBV6-5, the J call TRBJ1-1; 8 bases map to TRBD1. CDR3 length: 13 residues. J lost 5 bases, V lost 6 bases, and 5 bases had no gene match. Germline CDR1 and CDR2: MNHEY and SVGAGI. The CDR3: CASRLTGGTEAFF. The CDR3 bases are TGTGCCAGCAGGCTTACAGGGGGTACTGAAGCTTTCTTT.

The chain recombines TRBV9 with TRBJ1-2, with no clear D. V gave up 0 bases and J gave up 2 bases, with 5 bases separating them. The CDR3 length is 13 residues. Germline loops: CDR1 SGDLS, CDR2 YYNGEE. CDR3 region: CASSVGQNYGYTF. CDR3 bases: TGTGCCAGCAGCGTAGGACAAAACTATGGCTACACCTTC.

Points on this clone: One end of the junction is discordant with germline, which a read error may explain. The rearrangement joins TRBV5-5 to TRBJ2-7, with TRBD1 identical over 9 bases. Germline CDR1 reads SGHKS; CDR2 reads YYEKEE (reference sequence). This CDR3 has 15 amino acids. The CDR3 loop is CANSAGTGSYNEQYF. For the CDR3, the DNA is TGTGCCAACAGCGCCGGGACAGGGTCTTATAACGAGCAGTACTTC.

The chain couples TRBV5-1 to TRBJ2-5; 8 positions match TRBD1. The closer fit of TRBJ2-7 to the DNA end suggests the J call may be wrong. The CDR3 loop spans 15 amino acids. The germline CDR1 and CDR2 sequences are SGHRS and YFSETQ. CDR3 nucleotides: TGCGCCAGCAGCTTGGCCGGGACAGGTAGCTACGAGCAGTACTTC. It is translated as CASSLAGTGSYEQYF.

The chain uses TRBV18 and TRBJ1-1; tentative D call: TRBD1 (5 bases). CDR1 KGHSH and CDR2 LQKENI come from the germline V gene. This CDR3 has 15 residues. V lost 6 bases to trimming and J lost 5 bases, with 19 bases between them. The CDR3 reads CASSPKSGGWTEAFF. CDR3 nucleotides: TGTGCCAGCTCCCCTAAATCGGGGGGTTGGACTGAAGCTTTCTTT.

CDR3 amino acids: CASILITGGERETQYF. DNA of the CDR3: TGCGCCAGCATTCTGATTACAGGGGGCGAAAGGGAGACCCAGTACTTC. The chain recombines TRBV23-1 with TRBJ2-5, with TRBD1 matching over 9 bases. TRBV23-1 falls under the ORF class, with uncertain function. CDR3 length: 16 residues. V was clipped by 7 bases and J by 5 bases; unmatched bases: 14.

The chain employs TRBV7-9 and TRBJ2-2, with 8 positions matching TRBD2. The germline V gene encodes CDR1 SEHNR and CDR2 FQNEAQ (reference sequence). This CDR3 comprises 15 residues. V was pared by 7 bases and J by 6 bases, with 10 bases of the junction left unmatched. The CDR3 sequence: CASTRSGSIPGELFF. As DNA, the CDR3 is TGTGCCAGCACGAGGAGCGGGAGCATCCCCGGGGAGCTGTTTTTT.

This CDR3 reads CASSEPRQGPEAFF. Here the CDR3 DNA reads TGTGCCAGCAGTGAACCAAGACAGGGGCCAGAAGCTTTCTTT. The chain uses TRBV2 and TRBJ1-1; 8 bases match TRBD1. With V trimmed by 2 bases and J by 8 bases, 7 bases remained unmatched. The CDR3 is 14 residues long. Germline lookup yields CDR1 SNHLY and CDR2 FYNNEI.

The chain links TRBV4-2 to TRBJ2-7, with TRBD2 identical over 11 bases. V trimming: 3 bases; J trimming: 6 bases; junction bases outside the gene matches: 13. The germline CDR1 and CDR2 sequences are LGHNA and YNFKEQ. This CDR3 is built from 17 residues. The CDR3 sequence: CASSQDTSGRSRREQYF. The CDR3 bases are TGTGCCAGCAGCCAGGATACTAGCGGGAGAAGTCGGCGCGAGCAGTACTTC.

This clone turned up a few times. The chain carries TRBV2 and TRBJ1-1; TRBD1 matches 11 bases. Unmatched junction bases numbered 14, after V lost 7 bases and J lost 1 base. The CDR3 contains 18 residues. Germline V lookup: CDR1 SNHLY, CDR2 FYNNEI. This chain's CDR3 is CASNTGFGTGGTNTEAFF. CDR3 nucleotide sequence: TGTGCCAGCAACACTGGTTTTGGGACAGGGGGGACGAACACTGAAGCTTTCTTT.

The chain uses TRBV5-1 and TRBJ1-2; TRBD1 aligns across 10 bases. V shed 0 bases and J 11 bases; nucleotides not matched to a gene: 4. The CDR3 covers 13 residues. Germline CDR1 and CDR2: SGHRS and YFSETQ. In DNA form, the CDR3 reads TGCGCCAGCAGCTTGGGACAGGGGGCCCAGTACACCTTC. This codes for CASSLGQGAQYTF.

CDR3 amino acids: CASRDGSGSGSEQYF. The CDR3 bases are TGTGCCAGCAGGGACGGTAGCGGGAGTGGTTCCGAGCAGTACTTC. The chain couples TRBV6-5 to TRBJ2-7; 9 nucleotides agree with TRBD2. CDR1 is MNHEY and CDR2 is SVGAGI in the germline V gene. Trimming cost V 6 bases and J 6 bases; bases outside gene matches: 12. The CDR3 is 15 residues long.

The chain uses TRBV10-1 and TRBJ2-5; no clear D gene. The J call may be wrong; the DNA end is better matched by TRBJ2-7. The length of the CDR3 is 16 residues. In germline, CDR1 is WNHNN, CDR2 SYGVQD (reference sequence). The CDR3: CASSESAQRFSYEQYF. In DNA form, the CDR3 reads TGCGCCAGCAGTGAGTCTGCCCAGCGCTTCTCCTACGAGCAGTACTTC.